This TCR beta chain was identified in a study of blood T cell repertoires in COVID-19. The data were produced by immunoSEQ multiplex PCR, yet TCRdb's version contains in-frame clones alone and is incomplete. The repertoire holds some 320,000 clones, with around 87% as singletons. Germline CDR1 is ENHRY and CDR2 is SYGVKD. V lost 4 bases and J 1 base, leaving 6 bases between the germline ends. CDR3 length: 13 residues. The clonotype was recovered from a woman aged 50 to 65 who had recovered from COVID-19. Sequences were obtained from peripheral blood. The V call is TRBV10-3, the J call TRBJ2-3; D is unclear. This chain's CDR3 is CAISAQGTDTQYF. CDR3 DNA: TGTGCCATCAGTGCTCAGGGCACAGATACGCAGTATTTT.